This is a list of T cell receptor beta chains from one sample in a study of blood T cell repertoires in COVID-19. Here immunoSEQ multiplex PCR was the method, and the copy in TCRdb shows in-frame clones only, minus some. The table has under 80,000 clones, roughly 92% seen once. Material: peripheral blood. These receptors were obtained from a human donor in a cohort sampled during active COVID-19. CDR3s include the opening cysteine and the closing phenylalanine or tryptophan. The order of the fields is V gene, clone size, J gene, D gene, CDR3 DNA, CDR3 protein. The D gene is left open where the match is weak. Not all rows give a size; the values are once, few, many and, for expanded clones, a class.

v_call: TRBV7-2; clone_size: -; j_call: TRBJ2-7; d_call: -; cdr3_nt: TGTGCCAGCAGCCTGTTGTCTGAGGCGGGCGAGCAGTACTTC; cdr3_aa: CASSLLSEAGEQYF
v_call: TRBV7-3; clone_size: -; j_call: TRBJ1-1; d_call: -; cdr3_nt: TGTGCCAGCAGCTCCCACCAAGGGGCTGAAGCTTTCTTT; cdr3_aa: CASSSHQGAEAFF
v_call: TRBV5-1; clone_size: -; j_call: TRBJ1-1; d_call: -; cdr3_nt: TGCGCCAGCAGCCCCCCGACAGCTCTGAACACTGAAGCTTTCTTT; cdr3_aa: CASSPPTALNTEAFF
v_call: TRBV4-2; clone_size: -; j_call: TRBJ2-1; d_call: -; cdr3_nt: TGTGCCAGCAGCCAAGAGGTAGCGGCAGGGAATGAGCAGTTCTTC; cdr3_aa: CASSQEVAAGNEQFF
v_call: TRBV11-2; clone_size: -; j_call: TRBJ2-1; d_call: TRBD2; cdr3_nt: TGTGCCAGCAGCCTCAGCGGGGGGAACAATGAGCAGTTCTTC; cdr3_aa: CASSLSGGNNEQFF
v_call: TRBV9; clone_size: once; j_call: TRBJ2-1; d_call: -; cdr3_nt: TGTGCCAGCAGCGGGAATTCGGCCGCGACAAACAATGAGCAGTTCTTC; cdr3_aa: CASSGNSAATNNEQFF
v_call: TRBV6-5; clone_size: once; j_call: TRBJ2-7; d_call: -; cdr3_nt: TGTGCCAGCCTCGGTCCCAAAAGCTCCTACGAGCAGTACTTC; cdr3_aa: CASLGPKSSYEQYF
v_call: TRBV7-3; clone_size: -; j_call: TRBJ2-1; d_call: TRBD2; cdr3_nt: TGTGCCAGCAGCCAAAGGGCGGGGGGCGCCTACAATGAGCAGTTCTTC; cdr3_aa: CASSQRAGGAYNEQFF
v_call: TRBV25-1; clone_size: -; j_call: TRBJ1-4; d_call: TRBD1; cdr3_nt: TGTGCCAGCATGCTAGGGGGCCGGGAAAAACTGTTTTTT; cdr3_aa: CASMLGGREKLFF
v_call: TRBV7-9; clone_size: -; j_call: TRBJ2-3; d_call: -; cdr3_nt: TGTGCCAGCAGCTACGGGACTTCCACAGATACGCAGTATTTT; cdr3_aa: CASSYGTSTDTQYF
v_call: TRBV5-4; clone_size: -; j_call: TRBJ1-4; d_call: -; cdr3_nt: TGTGCCAGCAGCTTGACGGGGGCAACTAATGAAAAACTGTTTTTT; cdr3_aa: CASSLTGATNEKLFF
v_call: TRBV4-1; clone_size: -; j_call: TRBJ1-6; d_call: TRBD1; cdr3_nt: TGCGCCAGCCGGGGACAGGGAAATTCACCCCTCCACTTT; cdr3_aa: CASRGQGNSPLHF
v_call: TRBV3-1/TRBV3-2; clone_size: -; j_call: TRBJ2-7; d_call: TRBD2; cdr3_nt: TGTGCCAGCAGACCTGGACGGGGACTAGCCTACTACGAGCAGTACTTC; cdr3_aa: CASRPGRGLAYYEQYF
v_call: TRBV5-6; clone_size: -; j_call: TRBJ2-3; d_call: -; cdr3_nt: TGTGCCAGCAGCTTGGCCGGGGGACAGTACACAGATACGCAGTATTTT; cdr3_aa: CASSLAGGQYTDTQYF
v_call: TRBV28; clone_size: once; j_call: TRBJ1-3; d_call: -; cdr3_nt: TGTGCCAGCAATATCAGGGGAAACACCATATATTTT; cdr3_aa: CASNIRGNTIYF
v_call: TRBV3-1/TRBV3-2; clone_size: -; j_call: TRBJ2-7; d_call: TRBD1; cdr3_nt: TGTGCCAGCAGCCGCGGGACAGGGGCTCTCGAGCAGTACTTC; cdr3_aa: CASSRGTGALEQYF
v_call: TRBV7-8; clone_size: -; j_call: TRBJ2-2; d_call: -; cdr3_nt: TGTGCCAGCAGCTTAGGGGGGCTCCACACCGGGGAGCTGTTTTTT; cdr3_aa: CASSLGGLHTGELFF
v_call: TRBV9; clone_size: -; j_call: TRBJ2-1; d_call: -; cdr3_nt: TGTGCCAGCAGCGGCGGCCCGGGGTGGAATGAGCAGTTCTTC; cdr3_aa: CASSGGPGWNEQFF
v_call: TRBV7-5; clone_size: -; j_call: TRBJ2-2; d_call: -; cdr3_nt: TGTGCCAGAAGCACACCTAGGCGTACTAGGGAGCTGTTTTTT; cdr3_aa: CARSTPRRTRELFF
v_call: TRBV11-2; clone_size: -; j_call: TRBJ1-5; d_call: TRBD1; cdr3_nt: TGTGCCAGCAGCTTAGATTCTGGACAGGGCTTAAATCAGCCCCAGCATTTT; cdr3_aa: CASSLDSGQGLNQPQHF
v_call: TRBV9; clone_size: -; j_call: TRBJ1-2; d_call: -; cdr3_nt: TGTGCCAGCAGCTTCCTGGCTACGGGCAGGGCGGTCGATGGCTACACCTTC; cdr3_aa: CASSFLATGRAVDGYTF
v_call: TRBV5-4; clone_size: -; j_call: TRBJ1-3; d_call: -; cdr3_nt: TGTGCCAGCAGCTTGAGCGGGGCTGAAGGACGAAACACCATATATTTT; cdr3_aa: CASSLSGAEGRNTIYF
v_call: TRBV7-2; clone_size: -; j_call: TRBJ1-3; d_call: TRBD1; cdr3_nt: TGTGCCAGCAGCTTAGGCGGACAGGGTATCTCTGGAAACACCATATATTTT; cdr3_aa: CASSLGGQGISGNTIYF
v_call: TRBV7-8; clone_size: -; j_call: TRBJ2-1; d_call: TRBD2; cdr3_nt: TGTGCCAGCAGCTTAGGGGCGGCGGGAGGGCTTCATGAGCAGTTCTTC; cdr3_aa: CASSLGAAGGLHEQFF
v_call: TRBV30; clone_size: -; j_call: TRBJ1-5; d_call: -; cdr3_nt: TGTGCCTGGAGTGCGACAGCCGGCCCCCAGCATTTT; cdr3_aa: CAWSATAGPQHF
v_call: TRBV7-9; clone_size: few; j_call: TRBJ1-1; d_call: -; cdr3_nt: TGTGCCAGCAGCCACAGGAGGGAGGGCACTGAAGCTTTCTTT; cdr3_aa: CASSHRREGTEAFF
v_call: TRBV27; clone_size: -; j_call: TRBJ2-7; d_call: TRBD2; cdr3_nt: TGTGCCAGCAGCCCACTAGCGGGAGTTCGTGAGCAGTACTTC; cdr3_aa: CASSPLAGVREQYF
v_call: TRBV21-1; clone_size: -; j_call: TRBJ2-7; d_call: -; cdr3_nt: TGTGCCAGCAGCAAAGTCGACAGGGCCTACGAGCAGTACTTC; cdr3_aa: CASSKVDRAYEQYF
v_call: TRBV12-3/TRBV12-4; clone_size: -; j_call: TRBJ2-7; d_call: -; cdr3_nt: TGTGCCAGCAGTGGAGGAAGCTACGAGCAGTACTTC; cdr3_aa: CASSGGSYEQYF
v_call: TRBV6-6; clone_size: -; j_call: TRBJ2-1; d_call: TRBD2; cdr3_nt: TGTGCCAGCAGTTACGAGCTAGCGGGGGGGACTGAGCAGTTCTTC; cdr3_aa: CASSYELAGGTEQFF
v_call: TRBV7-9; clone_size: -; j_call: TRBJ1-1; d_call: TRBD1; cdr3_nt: TGTGCCAGCAGCTTAAAGGGGGCGAGGTCTTTCTTT; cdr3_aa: CASSLKGARSFF
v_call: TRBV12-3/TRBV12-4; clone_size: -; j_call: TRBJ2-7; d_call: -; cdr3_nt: TGTGCCAGCAGTTTACACTACGAGCAGTACTTC; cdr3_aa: CASSLHYEQYF
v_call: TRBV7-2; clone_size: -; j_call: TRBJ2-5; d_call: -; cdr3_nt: TGTGCCAGCAGCTCACAGGCGTTGGGGGAGACCCAGTACTTC; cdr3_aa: CASSSQALGETQYF
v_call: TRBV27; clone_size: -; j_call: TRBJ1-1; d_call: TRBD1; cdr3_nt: TGTGCCAGCTGGACAGGGGGGTTGAGGACTGAAGCTTTCTTT; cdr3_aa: CASWTGGLRTEAFF
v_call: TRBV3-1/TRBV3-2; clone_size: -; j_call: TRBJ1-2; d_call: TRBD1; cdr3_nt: TGTGCCAGCAGTACAACCAGGGGGCTGGGCGGCTACACCTTC; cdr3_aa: CASSTTRGLGGYTF
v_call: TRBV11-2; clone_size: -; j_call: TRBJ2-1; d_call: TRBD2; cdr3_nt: TGTGCCAGCAGCGGGGGACTAGCGGGAGCCTACAATGAGCAGTTCTTC; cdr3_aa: CASSGGLAGAYNEQFF
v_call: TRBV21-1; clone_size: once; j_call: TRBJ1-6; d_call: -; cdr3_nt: TGTGCCAGCAGCGGTGGAAAGGGGCGCTATTCACCCCTCCACTTT; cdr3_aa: CASSGGKGRYSPLHF
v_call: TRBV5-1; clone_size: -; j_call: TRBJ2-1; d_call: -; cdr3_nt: TGCGCCAGCAGCTTCAGAGGAGGGCCCTACAATGAGCAGTTCTTC; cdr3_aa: CASSFRGGPYNEQFF
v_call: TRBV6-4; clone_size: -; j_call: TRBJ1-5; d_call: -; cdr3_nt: TGTGCCAGCGAGAGGAATACCTATAGCAATCAGCCCCAGCATTTT; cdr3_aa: CASERNTYSNQPQHF
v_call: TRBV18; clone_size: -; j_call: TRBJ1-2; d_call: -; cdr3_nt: TGTGCCAGCTCACGATTGACAGGCGCCTACACCTTC; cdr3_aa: CASSRLTGAYTF
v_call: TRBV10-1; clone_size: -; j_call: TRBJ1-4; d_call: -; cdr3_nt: TGCGCCAGCAGTGAGTCGTGGCGGGGAAACGGGTATAATGAAAAACTGTTTTTT; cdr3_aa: CASSESWRGNGYNEKLFF
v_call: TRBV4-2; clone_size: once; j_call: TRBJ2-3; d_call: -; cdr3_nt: TGTGCCAGCAGCCAGAATCCCGCGGATCTCACAGATACGCAGTATTTT; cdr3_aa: CASSQNPADLTDTQYF
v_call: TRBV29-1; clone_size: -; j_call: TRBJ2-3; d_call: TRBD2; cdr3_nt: TGCAGCGTTGGGGAGGGCGGGGGAACAGATACGCAGTATTTT; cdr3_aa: CSVGEGGGTDTQYF
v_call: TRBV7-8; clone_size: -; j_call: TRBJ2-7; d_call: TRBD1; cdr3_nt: TGTGCCAGCAGCCCACACGGACAGGGAGCCTCCTACGAGCAGTACTTC; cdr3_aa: CASSPHGQGASYEQYF
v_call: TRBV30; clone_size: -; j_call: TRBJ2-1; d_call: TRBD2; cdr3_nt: TGTGCCGGGCGGGGGGGGTCAGGCCAATTCAATGAGCAGTTCTTC; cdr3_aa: CAGRGGSGQFNEQFF
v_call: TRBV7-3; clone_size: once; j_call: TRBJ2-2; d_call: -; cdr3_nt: TGTGCCAGCAGCTCCCATCGAGGACAAGCGAACACCGGGGAGCTGTTTTTT; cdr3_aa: CASSSHRGQANTGELFF
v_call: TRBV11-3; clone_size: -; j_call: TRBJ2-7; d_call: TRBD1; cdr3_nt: TGTGCCAGCAGCCCCGGGACAGGCCCCCGGGAGCAGTACTTC; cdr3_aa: CASSPGTGPREQYF
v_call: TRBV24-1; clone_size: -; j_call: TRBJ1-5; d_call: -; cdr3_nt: TGTGCCACCAGTGATTCTACAGGTAATCAGCCCCAGCATTTT; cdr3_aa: CATSDSTGNQPQHF
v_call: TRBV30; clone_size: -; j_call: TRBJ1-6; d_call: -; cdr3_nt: TGTGCCTGGAAGAACCTCGGGAACAGTCGCTCCTATAATTCACCCCTCCACTTT; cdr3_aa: CAWKNLGNSRSYNSPLHF
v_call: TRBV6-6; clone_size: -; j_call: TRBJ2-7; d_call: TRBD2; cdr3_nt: TGTGCCAGCAAATCCACTAGCGGTACCTCCTACGAGCAGTACTTC; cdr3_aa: CASKSTSGTSYEQYF
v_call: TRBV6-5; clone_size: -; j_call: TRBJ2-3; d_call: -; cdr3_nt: TGTGCCAGCAGACGACAGGAGATTAGCACAGATACGCAGTATTTT; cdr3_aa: CASRRQEISTDTQYF
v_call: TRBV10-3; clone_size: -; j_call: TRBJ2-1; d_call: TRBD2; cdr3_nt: TGTGCCATCAGTGAGTCGACTAGCAGCAATGAGCAGTTCTTC; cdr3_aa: CAISESTSSNEQFF
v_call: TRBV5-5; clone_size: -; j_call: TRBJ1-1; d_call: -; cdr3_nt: TGTGCCAGCAGCTTGGACGCCCTTAACCTTAAAGCGGGAACTGAAGCTTTCTTT; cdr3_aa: CASSLDALNLKAGTEAFF
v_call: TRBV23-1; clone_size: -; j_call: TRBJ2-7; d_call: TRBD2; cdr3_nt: TGCGCCAGCAGTCTATTCGCTAGCGGGAGCTACGAGCAGTACTTC; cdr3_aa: CASSLFASGSYEQYF
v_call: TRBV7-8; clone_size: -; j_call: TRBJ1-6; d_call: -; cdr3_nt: TGTGCCAGCAGCCCGGGACTCCGAAATTCACCCCTCCACTTT; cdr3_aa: CASSPGLRNSPLHF